A single T cell receptor beta chain is shown here with its context. These data belong to a study of T cells in Graves' hyperthyroidism and ophthalmopathy. Graves' hyperthyroidism showing no ophthalmopathy progression within 18 months was considered stable. This CDR3 is built from 12 residues. CDR1 is DFQATT, CDR2 SNEGSKA, per germline (reference sequence). Trimming shortened V by 5 bases and J by 10 bases, and 16 bases separated the two germline ends. TCR beta CDR3 region amplification was performed from RNA transcripts. During a first-round RT-PCR of the TCR CDR3, the HTBI primer set was used. MiXCR was run by TCRdb on the multiplex PCR reads, yielding one entry per CDR3 protein. This sample has hundreds of thousands of distinct CDR3 sequences, with about 15% found just once.

This clonotype was obtained from a woman younger than 30 with Graves' hyperthyroidism. The genes are TRBV20-1 and TRBJ2-3, with D perhaps assigned TRBD1 or TRBD2 (5 bases each). The material sequenced was blood. The CDR3 DNA follows: TGCAGTGCTCCCAGGGAGCGCAATGCGCAGTATTTT. Translation gives CSAPRERNAQYF.